The text below deals with one T cell receptor beta chain. This sample is part of a study of blood T cell repertoires in COVID-19. Whole-study context: T cells, B-cell-depleted T cells, or PBMCs provided the cDNA or gDNA that served as material.

Repertoires were generated with immunoSEQ multiplex PCR, while TCRdb's copy carries only in-frame clones and drops some. The table lists over 300,000 clones, 80% to 90% of them singletons. With 3 bases clipped from V and 3 bases from J, the junction kept 3 bases outside the gene matches. The CDR3 length is 14 residues. Germline V CDR1 and CDR2: LGHDT, YNNKEL (reference sequence). This TCR came from a woman between 45 and 65 years old with acute or convalescent COVID-19. Material: peripheral blood. The chain employs TRBV3-1 (or the pseudogene TRBV3-2) and TRBJ1-1, with 8 bases fitting TRBD1. In nucleotides, the CDR3 is TGTGCCAGCAGCCAGGGGACAGGAGACACTGAAGCTTTCTTT. Amino acid sequence: CASSQGTGDTEAFF.